The T cell receptor beta chain described here comes from a study of OX40 agonist ivuxolimab in advanced cancers. Looking at the study overall: The study enrolled dose-escalation patients with hepatocellular carcinoma, melanoma, renal cell or head and neck cancer.

Systemic immunosuppression or a history of autoimmune disease excluded patients. Peripheral blood came from all dose cohorts at three timepoints. On this clone itself: Its target is not known.

Profiling relied on immunoSEQ multiplex PCR, and the TCRdb table lists in-frame clones only, not all of them. The sample includes 60,000 to 70,000 clones, 75% to 90% of them seen just once. The study, taken as a whole, reports: Expansion of clones was among the lowest in partial responders at 0.1-3.0 mg/kg.

With 6 bases clipped from V and 6 bases from J, the junction kept 6 bases outside the gene matches. Per germline, CDR1 MNHEY and CDR2 SVGAGI. This CDR3 comprises 15 residues. The sample consisted of CD4+ or CD8+ T cells sorted from blood, taken in a trial of the OX40 agonist ivuxolimab. The chain combines TRBV6-5 with TRBJ2-1; 12 bases map to TRBD2. The sequence was obtained from an adult with an advanced solid tumor such as melanoma, head and neck, liver or kidney cancer. As DNA, the CDR3 is TGTGCCAGCAGGCCACTAGCGGGAGGCGGCAATGAGCAGTTCTTC. It specifies CASRPLAGGGNEQFF.